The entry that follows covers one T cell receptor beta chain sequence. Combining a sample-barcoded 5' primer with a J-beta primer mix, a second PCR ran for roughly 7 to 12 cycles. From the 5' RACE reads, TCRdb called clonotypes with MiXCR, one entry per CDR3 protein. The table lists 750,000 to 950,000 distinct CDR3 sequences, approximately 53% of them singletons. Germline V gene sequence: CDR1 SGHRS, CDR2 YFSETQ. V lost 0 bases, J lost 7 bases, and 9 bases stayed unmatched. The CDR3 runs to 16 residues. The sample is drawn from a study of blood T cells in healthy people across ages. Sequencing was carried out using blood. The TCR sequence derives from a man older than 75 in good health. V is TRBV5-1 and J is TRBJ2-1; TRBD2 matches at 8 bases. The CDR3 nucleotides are TGCGCCAGCAGCTTGGCATGGGCCCGGGGGGGGAATGAGCAGTTCTTC. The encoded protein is CASSLAWARGGNEQFF.